This T cell receptor beta chain was identified in a study of blood T cell repertoires in COVID-19. Study details: Sample material is recorded as cDNA or gDNA derived from T cells, B-cell-depleted T cells, or PBMCs.

The V end lost 6 bases, the J end lost 5 bases, and 13 bases lay between the germline ends. Germline lookup yields CDR1 MDHEN and CDR2 SYDVKM. This CDR3 spans 14 amino acids. The data were produced by immunoSEQ multiplex PCR, yet TCRdb's version contains in-frame clones alone and is incomplete. The sample has 150,000 to 200,000 clones; around nine tenths are singletons. This sequence was found in a human donor in a cohort sampled during active COVID-19. Specimen: peripheral blood. V usage is TRBV28 and J usage is TRBJ1-4; no firm D call. DNA of the CDR3: TGTGCCAGCAGGAAAGTGCGATGGAATGAAAAACTGTTTTTT. Protein sequence: CASRKVRWNEKLFF.